These 18 T cell receptor beta chains came from one sample sequenced in a study of cytomegalovirus exposure and HLA in healthy donors. The PCR had 60 Vbeta and 13 Jbeta primers. This table comes from immunoSEQ multiplex PCR, and its TCRdb copy is limited to in-frame clones, with some not included. The data contain 99,000 or so clones, 83% of them singletons. Sequencing input: PBMCs. The receptors shown here come from a man in his late teens or twenties in good health and CMV-seronegative.

The rearrangement joins TRBV4-1 to TRBJ2-7, with D perhaps matching TRBD1 (6 bases). V was pared by 1 base and J by 9 bases, with 13 bases between. CDR1 is MGHRA, CDR2 YSYEKL, per germline. This CDR3 has 13 residues. CDR3: CASSQVLGAGQYF. The CDR3 region has the DNA TGCGCCAGCAGCCAAGTCTTGGGGGCTGGGCAGTACTTC.

The chain recombines TRBV30 with TRBJ1-1, with D tentatively TRBD1 (5 bases). Trimming took off 3 bases at V and 5 bases at J, with 10 bases between the two ends. Germline-derived CDR1 and CDR2 are GTSNPN and SVGIG (reference sequence). CDR3 length equals 12 residues. CDR3 amino acids: CAWSEGVTEAFF. The CDR3 region has the DNA TGTGCCTGGAGCGAAGGGGTTACTGAAGCTTTCTTT.

The J gene is TRBJ1-5, the V gene TRBV7-8; 7 bases are a match to TRBD1. CDR3 length: 16 residues. The germline CDR1 and CDR2 sequences are SGHVS and FQNEAQ. Trimming removed 1 base from V and 5 bases from J; junction bases left unmatched: 8. The CDR3 DNA is TGTGCCAGCAGCTTAGACACGGGACAGCGAGATCAGCCCCAGCATTTT. This sequence encodes CASSLDTGQRDQPQHF.

The chain combines TRBV4-3 with TRBJ1-2, with 9 nucleotides matching TRBD1. Per the germline V gene, CDR1 is LGHNA and CDR2 is YSLEER. V was clipped by 4 bases and J by 8 bases; unmatched bases: 8. The CDR3 loop spans 14 amino acids. The chain's CDR3 is CASSPGQGLLGYTF. CDR3 bases: TGCGCCAGCAGCCCTGGACAGGGGCTTCTCGGCTACACCTTC.

The rearrangement links TRBV7-9 to TRBJ2-1; 9 bases line up with TRBD1. The CDR3 sequence is 15 residues long. V lost 2 bases to trimming and J lost 7 bases; unmatched junction nucleotides: 6. The germline CDR1 and CDR2 sequences are SEHNR and FQNEAQ (reference sequence). The CDR3 sequence is CASSLTGQGRNEQFF. CDR3 bases: TGTGCCAGCAGCTTAACGGGACAGGGCCGAAATGAGCAGTTCTTC.

The chain has TRBV9 and TRBJ2-7, with 9 bases matching TRBD2. V shed 4 bases and J 6 bases; nucleotides not matched to a gene: 14. This CDR3 region has 16 residues. CDR1 is SGDLS and CDR2 is YYNGEE in the germline V gene. CDR3 residues: CASSPRGLAGEGEQYF. In DNA form, the CDR3 reads TGTGCCAGCAGCCCCCGCGGCTTAGCGGGAGAGGGCGAGCAGTACTTC.

This sequence joins TRBV28 and TRBJ2-1, with TRBD1 matching over 9 bases. CDR1 and CDR2 (germline): MDHEN, SYDVKM. The length of the CDR3 is 16 residues. Trimming removed 2 bases from V and 6 bases from J; junction bases left unmatched: 8. Written as DNA, the CDR3 is TGTGCCAGCAGTTTAAACAGGGGGCTATTAAGCAATGAGCAGTTCTTC. It codes for CASSLNRGLLSNEQFF.

This clone has a single count. The sample contains more than one DNA sequence encoding this CDR3. The chain joins TRBV5-1 to TRBJ1-2, with 7 nucleotides matching TRBD1. The germline V gene encodes CDR1 SGHRS and CDR2 YFSETQ. Trimming cost V 0 bases and J 8 bases; bases outside gene matches: 1. This CDR3 has 12 residues. CDR3 in amino acids: CASSLDRGGYTF. The CDR3 nucleotides read TGCGCCAGCAGCTTGGACAGGGGAGGCTACACCTTC.

The V gene is TRBV19, the J gene TRBJ1-4; 8 bases match TRBD1. CDR3 length equals 14 residues. Germline CDR1 LNHDA, CDR2 SQIVND (reference sequence). V shed 4 bases, J shed 8 bases, and the junction held 6 bases outside the gene matches. CDR3 in amino acids: CASSTQGVWEKLFF. CDR3 DNA: TGTGCCAGTAGTACACAGGGGGTCTGGGAAAAACTGTTTTTT.

This CDR3 is CASSLAGYNTEAFF. In DNA form, the CDR3 reads TGTGCCAGCAGCTTAGCAGGGTACAACACTGAAGCTTTCTTT. This sequence joins TRBV11-3 and TRBJ1-1; TRBD1 might be the D (5 bases). Germline V gene sequence: CDR1 SGHNT, CDR2 YENEEA. The CDR3 covers 14 residues. Trimming pared 1 base from V and 2 bases from J, leaving 8 bases between.

The chain recombines TRBV14 with TRBJ1-4, with TRBD1 identical over 7 bases. Germline V lookup: CDR1 SGHDN, CDR2 FVKESK. The junction had 10 bases not matched to a gene; V was cut back by 3 bases and J by 3 bases. The CDR3 has 17 residues. The CDR3 sequence is CASSHRTGVVANEKLFF. The DNA for the CDR3 is TGTGCCAGCAGCCATCGAACAGGGGTTGTAGCTAATGAAAAACTGTTTTTT.

The chain recombines TRBV28 with TRBJ2-7; TRBD1 agrees at 7 bases. Trimming at V came to 8 bases and at J to 2 bases, leaving 6 bases not matched to a gene. CDR1 is MDHEN, CDR2 SYDVKM, per germline. There are 13 residues in the CDR3. The CDR3 nucleotides read TGTGCCAGCCAAAGGGACAGCACCTACGAGCAGTACTTC. Translation: CASQRDSTYEQYF.

The chain employs TRBV6-1 and TRBJ1-2; 12 bases fit TRBD1. J gave up 5 bases and V 0 bases, and 4 bases lay outside the gene matches. Germline loops: CDR1 MNHNS, CDR2 SASEGT. The CDR3 sequence is 16 residues long. CDR3 in DNA: TGTGCCAGCAGTGAAGCGATGGGACAGGGGGCTTATGGCTACACCTTC. Translated: CASSEAMGQGAYGYTF.

This clone has just one count. V gene TRBV28 combines with J gene TRBJ1-1, with D perhaps TRBD1 (5 bases). The ends were cut back, 4 bases at V and 0 bases at J, with 12 bases in the middle. The CDR3 covers 15 residues. Germline CDR1 and CDR2: MDHEN and SYDVKM. CDR3 sequence: CASSSGGLMNTEAFF. The CDR3 coding sequence is TGTGCCAGCAGTTCCGGGGGACTGATGAACACTGAAGCTTTCTTT.

The rearrangement links TRBV30 to TRBJ1-1; no firm D call. Between the trimmed V and J ends, which lost 3 bases and 0 bases, there was a span of 23 bases. Germline V gene sequence: CDR1 GTSNPN, CDR2 SVGIG (reference sequence). The CDR3 runs 18 residues. CDR3 nucleotides: TGTGCCTGGAGCCCTCGGAGGGCAAGCCTCGGGGTGAACACTGAAGCTTTCTTT. This sequence encodes CAWSPRRASLGVNTEAFF.

The V and J genes are TRBV5-1 and TRBJ2-1, with a tentative D call TRBD1 (5 bases). Germline values: CDR1 SGHRS, CDR2 YFSETQ. This CDR3 is 12 amino acids long. Trimming removed 1 base from V and 7 bases from J, with 6 bases in between. The CDR3 protein is CASSLKGNEQFF. The CDR3 DNA is TGCGCCAGCAGCTTGAAGGGGAATGAGCAGTTCTTC.

The chain couples TRBV14 to TRBJ2-3; TRBD1 is a possible D gene (6 bases). Trimming cost V 4 bases and J 2 bases, with 13 bases left between them. The germline CDR1 and CDR2 sequences are SGHDN and FVKESK. CDR3 size: 15 residues. The CDR3 nucleotides read TGTGCCAGCAGCCTCGGACAGTACAACACAGATACGCAGTATTTT. It codes for CASSLGQYNTDTQYF.

The chain is built from TRBV7-9 and TRBJ2-7, with a possible D match to TRBD2 (6 bases). In germline, CDR1 is SEHNR, CDR2 FQNEAQ (reference sequence). V lost 6 bases and J 3 bases, leaving 9 bases between the germline ends. CDR3 length: 12 residues. In DNA, the CDR3 is TGTGCCAGCAGGGAGGGTAACTACGAGCAGTACTTC. As protein: CASREGNYEQYF.